This is a list of T cell receptor beta chains from one sample in a study of shared clonotypes between healthy human individuals. This table comes from immunoSEQ multiplex PCR, and its TCRdb copy is limited to in-frame clones, with some not included. Of about half a million clones in the sample, 70% to 85% were seen once. The source material was PBMCs. Receptor source: a woman aged 40 to 50 in good health. Some clones in this sample may be carry-over from other donors' samples. Both conserved end residues are part of each CDR3. The order of the fields is J gene, V gene, D gene, clone size, CDR3 protein, CDR3 DNA. A D gene is named only where the DNA matches it firmly. The size field is filled for only some rows; it gives once, few, many or a size class.

J: TRBJ2-7
V: TRBV15
D: TRBD2
size: .
CDR3: CATSRYTGGPAYEQYF
DNA: TGTGCCACCAGCAGATACACGGGAGGGCCGGCCTACGAGCAGTACTTC

J: TRBJ2-5
V: TRBV2
D: .
size: .
CDR3: CASSGLETQYF
DNA: TGTGCCAGCAGCGGACTAGAGACCCAGTACTTC

J: TRBJ2-1
V: TRBV19
D: .
size: once
CDR3: CASRPRQEYNEQFF
DNA: TGTGCCAGTAGGCCACGACAGGAATACAATGAGCAGTTCTTC

J: TRBJ2-7
V: TRBV7-2
D: TRBD2
size: .
CDR3: CASSLGLAGAVEQYF
DNA: TGTGCCAGCAGCTTAGGACTCGCGGGAGCGGTCGAGCAGTACTTC

J: TRBJ2-4
V: TRBV6-1
D: TRBD1
size: .
CDR3: CASSGNRGNIQYF
DNA: TGTGCCAGCAGTGGAAACAGGGGAAACATTCAGTACTTC

J: TRBJ2-7
V: TRBV28
D: .
size: .
CDR3: CASNTNFYEQYF
DNA: TGTGCCAGCAATACCAACTTTTACGAGCAGTACTTC

J: TRBJ2-5
V: TRBV5-1
D: .
size: .
CDR3: CASSLQPGPQETQYF
DNA: TGCGCCAGCAGCTTGCAACCGGGACCTCAAGAGACCCAGTACTTC

J: TRBJ1-5
V: TRBV7-9
D: .
size: once
CDR3: CASSFAFHQPQHF
DNA: TGTGCCAGCAGCTTTGCGTTCCATCAGCCCCAGCACTTT

J: TRBJ1-2
V: TRBV4-1
D: TRBD1
size: .
CDR3: CASSQDDRGRDGYTF
DNA: TGCGCCAGCAGCCAAGACGACAGGGGAAGGGATGGCTACACCTTC

J: TRBJ2-6
V: TRBV9
D: TRBD1
size: .
CDR3: CASSVPQGSLNWGANVLTF
DNA: TGTGCCAGCAGCGTACCACAGGGGTCCCTCAACTGGGGGGCCAACGTCCTGACTTTC

J: TRBJ2-5
V: TRBV4-3
D: TRBD1
size: once
CDR3: CASSQSGTGDQKTQYF
DNA: TGCGCCAGCAGCCAATCCGGGACAGGGGATCAAAAGACCCAGTACTTC

J: TRBJ2-5
V: TRBV11-1
D: .
size: .
CDR3: CASSPRRGSQETQYF
DNA: TGTGCCAGCAGCCCGAGGAGAGGGAGCCAAGAGACCCAGTACTTC

J: TRBJ1-2
V: TRBV7-2
D: TRBD1
size: .
CDR3: CASSVSGTGTYGYTF
DNA: TGTGCCAGCAGCGTGTCCGGGACAGGGACCTATGGCTACACCTTC

J: TRBJ2-5
V: TRBV2
D: .
size: few
CDR3: CASSEADGETQYF
DNA: TGTGCCAGCAGTGAAGCGGACGGGGAGACCCAGTACTTC

J: TRBJ2-1
V: TRBV28
D: .
size: .
CDR3: CASSFENGVYNEQFF
DNA: TGTGCCAGCAGTTTCGAAAACGGGGTTTACAATGAGCAGTTCTTC

J: TRBJ2-2
V: TRBV6-1
D: TRBD1
size: .
CDR3: CASRGNRGSGGELFF
DNA: TGTGCCAGCAGAGGGAACAGGGGATCGGGCGGGGAGCTGTTTTTT

J: TRBJ2-7
V: TRBV5-1
D: TRBD2
size: few
CDR3: CASSLVREGRHEQYF
DNA: TGCGCCAGCAGCTTGGTCCGGGAGGGCCGCCACGAGCAGTACTTC

J: TRBJ2-1
V: TRBV7-9
D: .
size: .
CDR3: CASSLSAPGEGEQFF
DNA: TGTGCCAGCAGCTTATCTGCGCCAGGGGAGGGTGAGCAGTTCTTC

J: TRBJ1-5
V: TRBV7-9
D: .
size: .
CDR3: CASSLQGSQPQHF
DNA: TGTGCCAGCAGCTTACAGGGGAGTCAGCCCCAGCATTTT

J: TRBJ1-2
V: TRBV25-1
D: TRBD1
size: .
CDR3: CASSGGTVYGYTF
DNA: TGTGCCAGCAGTGGGGGGACAGTCTATGGCTACACCTTC

J: TRBJ2-7
V: TRBV7-2
D: .
size: .
CDR3: CASSLGVDTYEQYF
DNA: TGTGCCAGCAGCTTAGGAGTCGATACCTACGAGCAGTACTTC

J: TRBJ1-1
V: TRBV21-1
D: .
size: few
CDR3: CATPGATEAFF
DNA: TGTGCCACCCCAGGGGCCACTGAAGCTTTCTTT

J: TRBJ2-7
V: TRBV30
D: .
size: .
CDR3: CAWSAFPVSRGSEQYF
DNA: TGTGCCTGGAGCGCCTTCCCCGTCTCGCGGGGCAGCGAGCAGTACTTC

J: TRBJ2-2
V: TRBV15
D: .
size: .
CDR3: CATSRDRWTGELFF
DNA: TGTGCCACCAGCAGGGACCGGTGGACCGGGGAGCTGTTTTTT

J: TRBJ2-3
V: TRBV5-1
D: .
size: .
CDR3: CASSLEGRSQIRDTQYF
DNA: TGCGCCAGCAGCTTGGAGGGGCGGTCCCAGATTAGGGATACGCAGTATTTT

J: TRBJ2-3
V: TRBV4-2
D: TRBD2
size: .
CDR3: CASSQGLAGGTDTQYF
DNA: TGTGCCAGCAGCCAGGGCCTAGCGGGGGGCACAGATACGCAGTATTTT

J: TRBJ1-5
V: TRBV5-4
D: .
size: .
CDR3: CASSLYPESNQPQHF
DNA: TGTGCCAGCAGCTTGTATCCGGAGAGCAATCAGCCCCAGCATTTT

J: TRBJ2-1
V: TRBV15
D: .
size: .
CDR3: CATSRRKDGFNEQFF
DNA: TGTGCCACCAGCAGGAGAAAGGACGGTTTCAATGAGCAGTTCTTC

J: TRBJ2-1
V: TRBV15
D: .
size: .
CDR3: CATSRDGTDNEQFF
DNA: TGTGCCACCAGCAGAGATGGCACAGACAATGAGCAGTTCTTC

J: TRBJ1-5
V: TRBV7-2
D: TRBD1
size: .
CDR3: CASSPDRGGQPQHF
DNA: TGTGCCAGCAGCCCGGACAGGGGAGGACAGCCCCAGCATTTT

J: TRBJ2-1
V: TRBV7-9
D: TRBD2
size: .
CDR3: CASSGRTSGRSYNEQFF
DNA: TGTGCCAGCAGCGGACGGACTAGCGGGAGATCCTACAATGAGCAGTTCTTC

J: TRBJ2-3
V: TRBV12-5
D: .
size: .
CDR3: CASGLSRLTDTQYF
DNA: TGTGCTAGTGGTTTGAGCAGACTCACAGATACGCAGTATTTT

J: TRBJ1-3
V: TRBV7-6
D: TRBD1
size: .
CDR3: CASSSLGTGGNTIYF
DNA: TGTGCCAGCAGCTCCCTGGGGACAGGGGGAAACACCATATATTTT

J: TRBJ2-1
V: TRBV29-1
D: .
size: .
CDR3: CSVDRQAGEQFF
DNA: TGCAGCGTCGATAGACAGGCGGGTGAGCAGTTCTTC

J: TRBJ2-7
V: TRBV27
D: TRBD1
size: .
CDR3: CASSRDRDNEQYF
DNA: TGTGCCAGTTCCCGGGACAGGGACAACGAGCAGTACTTC

J: TRBJ2-6
V: TRBV25-1
D: .
size: .
CDR3: CASSDTTGVPGANVLTF
DNA: TGTGCCAGCAGTGATACTACTGGGGTACCCGGGGCCAACGTCCTGACTTTC

J: TRBJ2-7
V: TRBV14
D: TRBD2
size: .
CDR3: CASSVIAGLSYEQYF
DNA: TGTGCCAGCAGTGTTATAGCGGGACTCTCCTACGAGCAGTACTTC

J: TRBJ2-7
V: TRBV6-6
D: .
size: .
CDR3: CASIPGQSSYEQYF
DNA: TGTGCCAGCATCCCGGGCCAGTCCTCCTACGAGCAGTACTTC

J: TRBJ2-2
V: TRBV19
D: .
size: .
CDR3: CASSRGPSPTTGELFF
DNA: TGTGCCAGTAGTAGGGGACCCTCTCCAACCACCGGGGAGCTGTTTTTT

J: TRBJ2-7
V: TRBV9
D: TRBD2
size: .
CDR3: CASSVGLAGGYEQYF
DNA: TGTGCCAGCAGCGTAGGCCTAGCGGGGGGCTACGAGCAGTACTTC

J: TRBJ2-5
V: TRBV7-9
D: .
size: .
CDR3: CASSYSGGETQYF
DNA: TGTGCCAGCAGCTATAGCGGAGGGGAGACCCAGTACTTC

J: TRBJ1-1
V: TRBV9
D: .
size: .
CDR3: CASSVVPGGGDTKNTEAFF
DNA: TGTGCCAGCAGCGTAGTCCCGGGAGGCGGGGACACGAAGAACACTGAAGCTTTCTTT

J: TRBJ1-5
V: TRBV30
D: .
size: few
CDR3: CAWSVQGLGNQPQHF
DNA: TGTGCCTGGAGTGTCCAGGGCTTGGGCAATCAGCCCCAGCATTTT

J: TRBJ1-1
V: TRBV5-1
D: .
size: .
CDR3: CASSWMTLDGGTEAFF
DNA: TGCGCCAGCAGCTGGATGACTCTGGACGGGGGAACTGAAGCTTTCTTT

J: TRBJ2-5
V: TRBV29-1
D: .
size: .
CDR3: CSVWVGLETQYF
DNA: TGCAGCGTATGGGTAGGGTTGGAGACCCAGTACTTC

J: TRBJ2-1
V: TRBV7-9
D: TRBD2
size: .
CDR3: CASSLVFLAGAGEQFF
DNA: TGTGCCAGCAGCTTAGTGTTCCTAGCGGGAGCGGGGGAGCAGTTCTTC

J: TRBJ2-7
V: TRBV29-1
D: TRBD2
size: .
CDR3: CSALKLAGRTYEQYF
DNA: TGCAGCGCCCTAAAACTAGCGGGACGCACCTACGAGCAGTACTTC

J: TRBJ1-1
V: TRBV11-3
D: .
size: .
CDR3: CASSLAPSATEAFF
DNA: TGTGCCAGCAGCTTAGCCCCCTCGGCCACTGAAGCTTTCTTT

J: TRBJ1-4
V: TRBV28
D: .
size: once
CDR3: CASSLIPINEKLFF
DNA: TGTGCCAGCAGTTTAATACCCATAAATGAAAAACTGTTTTTT

J: TRBJ2-3
V: TRBV28
D: TRBD2
size: .
CDR3: CASSQSGRGDTQYF
DNA: TGTGCCAGCAGTCAAAGCGGGAGGGGAGATACGCAGTATTTT

J: TRBJ2-3
V: TRBV9
D: TRBD2
size: .
CDR3: CASSVALAGGGTDTQYF
DNA: TGTGCCAGCAGCGTAGCCCTAGCGGGAGGGGGCACAGATACGCAGTATTTT

J: TRBJ1-6
V: TRBV30
D: TRBD1
size: .
CDR3: CAWRPLTGVNSPLHF
DNA: TGTGCCTGGAGACCCCTAACAGGGGTGAATTCACCCCTCCACTTT

J: TRBJ2-2
V: TRBV7-2
D: .
size: many
CDR3: CASSFSGVKFTGELFF
DNA: TGTGCCAGCAGCTTTTCCGGGGTTAAGTTCACCGGGGAGCTGTTTTTT

J: TRBJ2-5
V: TRBV30
D: .
size: once
CDR3: CAWSPRLDTQETQYF
DNA: TGTGCCTGGAGTCCCCGACTAGATACCCAAGAGACCCAGTACTTC

J: TRBJ2-2
V: TRBV27
D: .
size: .
CDR3: CASSLSITGELFF
DNA: TGTGCCAGCAGTTTATCAATCACCGGGGAGCTGTTTTTT

J: TRBJ2-5
V: TRBV4-1
D: .
size: .
CDR3: CASSQVPGIETQYF
DNA: TGCGCCAGCAGCCAAGTTCCAGGGATAGAGACCCAGTACTTC

J: TRBJ2-3
V: TRBV9
D: .
size: .
CDR3: CASSVGANTITDTQYF
DNA: TGTGCCAGCAGCGTAGGTGCGAACACCATCACAGATACGCAGTATTTT

J: TRBJ2-5
V: TRBV27
D: .
size: .
CDR3: CASSLMGAASETQYF
DNA: TGTGCCAGCAGTTTAATGGGGGCGGCGTCGGAGACCCAGTACTTC

J: TRBJ1-1
V: TRBV7-9
D: .
size: .
CDR3: CASSLEAGSGTEAFF
DNA: TGTGCCAGCAGCTTAGAGGCAGGGTCGGGCACTGAAGCTTTCTTT

J: TRBJ2-1
V: TRBV9
D: .
size: once
CDR3: CASTESGATPYNEQFF
DNA: TGTGCCAGCACCGAATCCGGGGCAACACCCTACAATGAGCAGTTCTTC